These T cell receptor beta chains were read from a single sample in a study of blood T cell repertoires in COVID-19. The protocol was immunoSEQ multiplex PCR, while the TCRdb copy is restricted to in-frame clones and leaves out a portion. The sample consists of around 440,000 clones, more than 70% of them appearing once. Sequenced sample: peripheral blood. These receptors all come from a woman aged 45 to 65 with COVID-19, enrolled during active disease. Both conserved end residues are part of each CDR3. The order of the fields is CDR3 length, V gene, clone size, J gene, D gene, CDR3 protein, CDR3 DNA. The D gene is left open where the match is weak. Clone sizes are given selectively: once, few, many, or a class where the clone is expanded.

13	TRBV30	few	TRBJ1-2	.	CAWSLGGDYGYTF	TGTGCCTGGAGTCTAGGGGGAGACTATGGCTACACCTTC
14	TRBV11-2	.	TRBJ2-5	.	CASSLVSLQETQYF	TGTGCCAGCAGCTTAGTATCACTGCAAGAGACCCAGTACTTC
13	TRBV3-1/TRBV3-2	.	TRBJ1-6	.	CASSRGPNSPLHF	TGTGCCAGCTCCAGGGGCCCTAATTCACCCCTCCACTTT
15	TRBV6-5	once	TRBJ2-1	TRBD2	CASSYSASGVNEQFF	TGTGCCAGCAGTTACTCGGCTAGCGGGGTCAATGAGCAGTTCTTC
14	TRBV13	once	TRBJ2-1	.	CASSRIPPGNEQFF	TGTGCCAGCAGCCGCATACCGCCCGGCAATGAGCAGTTCTTC
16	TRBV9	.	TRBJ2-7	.	CASSVGYSLRPYEQYF	TGTGCCAGCAGCGTAGGTTACAGTCTAAGACCCTACGAGCAGTACTTC
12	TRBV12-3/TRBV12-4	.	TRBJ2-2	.	CASSFEAGELFF	TGTGCCAGCAGTTTTGAGGCCGGGGAGCTGTTTTTT
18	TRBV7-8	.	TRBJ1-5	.	CASSLESRQAYSNQPQHF	TGTGCCAGCAGCTTAGAGAGTCGCCAGGCCTATAGCAATCAGCCCCAGCATTTT
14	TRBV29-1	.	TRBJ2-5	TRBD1	CSVARTGFRETQYF	TGCAGCGTTGCCCGGACAGGCTTTCGAGAGACCCAGTACTTC
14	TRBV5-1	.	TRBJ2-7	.	CASSLDTSWAEQYF	TGCGCCAGCAGCCTGGACACGTCCTGGGCCGAGCAGTACTTC
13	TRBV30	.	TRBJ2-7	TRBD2	CAWSVGGVDEQYF	TGTGCCTGGAGTGTGGGAGGGGTGGACGAGCAGTACTTC
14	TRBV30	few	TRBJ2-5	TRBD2	CAWGFSGGQETQYF	TGTGCCTGGGGCTTTAGCGGGGGCCAAGAGACCCAGTACTTC
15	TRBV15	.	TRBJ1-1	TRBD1	CATSRYGQGNTEAFF	TGTGCCACCAGCAGATATGGACAGGGGAACACTGAAGCTTTCTTT
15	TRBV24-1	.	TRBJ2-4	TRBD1	CATRRGRENKNIQYF	TGTGCCACCAGAAGGGGGCGAGAAAACAAAAACATTCAGTACTTC
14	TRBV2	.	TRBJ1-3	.	CASSSDINRNTIYF	TGTGCCAGCAGTTCTGACATAAATCGGAACACCATATATTTT
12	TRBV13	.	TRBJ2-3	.	CASSLLRGTQYF	TGTGCCAGCAGCTTACTCCGCGGAACGCAGTATTTT
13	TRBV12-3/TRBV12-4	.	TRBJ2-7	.	CASSLQGNYEQYF	TGTGCCAGCAGTTTACAGGGCAACTACGAGCAGTACTTC
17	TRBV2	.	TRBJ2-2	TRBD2	CASSVQRGVLNTGELFF	TGTGCCAGCAGTGTACAGCGGGGGGTCCTGAACACCGGGGAGCTGTTTTTT
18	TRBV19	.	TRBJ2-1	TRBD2	CASSSRLAGGDSYNEQFF	TGTGCCAGTAGTAGTCGGCTAGCGGGGGGAGATTCCTACAATGAGCAGTTCTTC
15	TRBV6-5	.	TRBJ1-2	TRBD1	CASQDRGQGGRGYTF	TGTGCCAGCCAAGACCGGGGACAGGGGGGGAGAGGCTACACCTTC
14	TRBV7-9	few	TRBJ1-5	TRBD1	CASSLTGDNQPQHF	TGTGCCAGCAGCCTGACAGGGGACAATCAGCCCCAGCATTTT
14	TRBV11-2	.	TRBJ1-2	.	CASSLHSGDYGYTF	TGTGCCAGCAGCTTACACTCGGGGGACTATGGCTACACCTTC
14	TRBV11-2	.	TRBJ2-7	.	CASSLGGPSYEQYF	TGTGCCAGCAGCTTAGGGGGGCCCTCCTACGAGCAGTACTTC
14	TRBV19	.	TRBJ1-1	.	CASSIGPGNTEAFF	TGTGCCAGTAGTATTGGGCCAGGGAACACTGAAGCTTTCTTT
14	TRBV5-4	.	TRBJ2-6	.	CASSFSSGANVLTF	TGTGCCAGCAGCTTCAGCTCTGGGGCCAACGTCCTGACTTTC
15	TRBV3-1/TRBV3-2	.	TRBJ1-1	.	CASSPGNLMNTEAFF	TGTGCCAGCAGCCCCGGGAACCTCATGAACACTGAAGCTTTCTTT